A single sample is the source of the 29 T cell receptor beta chains below, sequenced in a study of identical twins. TCRdb reprocessed the 5' RACE reads via MiXCR and lists one record per CDR3 protein. The table records around 1.7 million distinct CDR3 sequences, about 31% of them present only once. Material: cord blood. The receptor set was obtained from a newborn girl in good health.

V gene TRBV28 combines with J gene TRBJ2-7; 7 bases are a match to TRBD1. Germline CDR1 and CDR2: MDHEN and SYDVKM. This CDR3 spans 15 amino acids. The V segment lost 5 bases and the J segment 2 bases; nucleotides outside the gene matches: 9. CDR3 sequence: CASSHQGQATYEQYF. In DNA, the CDR3 is TGTGCCAGCAGTCACCAAGGACAGGCTACCTACGAGCAGTACTTC. Variable domain in full (rest from reference TRBV28 and TRBJ2-7): DVKVTQSSRYLVKRTGEKVFLECVQDMDHENMFWYRQDPGLGLRLIYFSYDVKMKEKGDIPEGYSVSREKKERFSLILESASTNQTSMYLCASSHQGQATYEQYFGPGTRLTVT.

This sequence joins TRBV6-6 and TRBJ2-4; tentative D call: TRBD1 (6 bases). CDR3 size: 15 residues. Germline V gives CDR1 MNHNY, CDR2 SVGAGI (reference sequence). With 3 bases removed from V and 4 bases from J, the gap between germline ends came to 13 bases. CDR3 DNA sequence: TGTGCCAGCAGTTATCCCGGGACACCTAAAAACATTCAGTACTTC. Its translation is CASSYPGTPKNIQYF.

This clonotype appeared a few times. The gene calls are TRBV4-2 and TRBJ2-7; TRBD2 matches at 7 bases. From germline, CDR1 is LGHNA and CDR2 YNFKEQ. J gave up 7 bases and V 1 base, and 4 bases lay outside the gene matches. The CDR3 loop spans 13 amino acids. The CDR3 bases are TGTGCCAGCAGCCAAGGGACTAGAGGGGAGCAGTACTTC. Translated, it gives CASSQGTRGEQYF.

This chain joins TRBV7-2 and TRBJ2-7; 10 bases agree with TRBD2. J was trimmed by 0 bases and V by 5 bases; bases with no gene match: 10. Germline V gene data show CDR1 as SGHTA and CDR2 as FQGNSA. The CDR3 is made up of 17 amino acids. CDR3 sequence (DNA): TGTGCCAGCAGCCCAGGGACTAGCGCTAGGGGCTCCTACGAGCAGTACTTC. Translation gives CASSPGTSARGSYEQYF.

The gene calls are TRBV25-1 and TRBJ1-6, with D possibly TRBD1 on 5 matching bases. With 7 bases removed from V and 1 base from J, the gap between germline ends came to 14 bases. The germline gives CDR1 MGHDK, CDR2 SYGVNS. The CDR3 sequence is 16 residues long. CDR3 loop: CASIPRGVSYNSPLHF. Here the CDR3 DNA reads TGTGCCAGCATCCCCCGGGGGGTTTCCTATAATTCACCCCTCCACTTT.

The J gene is TRBJ1-1, the V gene TRBV20-1; 7 bases agree with TRBD1. Germline CDR1 is DFQATT and CDR2 is SNEGSKA (reference sequence). V was pared by 5 bases and J by 1 base, with 19 bases of the junction left unmatched. The CDR3 is 18 residues long. Here the CDR3 reads CSARVTGTAMKGNTEAFF. The CDR3 DNA is TGCAGTGCTCGAGTAACCGGGACAGCGATGAAAGGGAACACTGAAGCTTTCTTT.

The rearrangement links TRBV3-1 to TRBJ2-3; 7 bases agree with TRBD2. Losses at the gene ends were 1 base for V and 0 bases for J; bases not matched to a gene: 7. Germline V gives CDR1 LGHDT, CDR2 YNNKEL (reference sequence). This CDR3 region has 17 residues. The CDR3 DNA is TGTGCCAGCAGCCAAGCCCTGACTAGCCTCAGCACAGATACGCAGTATTTT. Translation gives CASSQALTSLSTDTQYF.

This clonotype was seen only a few times. CDR3 DNA: TGTGCCAGCAGTGTGGGCCAGACAGGGAGGTCTGGCTACACCTTC. Translation gives CASSVGQTGRSGYTF. The V call is TRBV25-1, the J call TRBJ1-2; 7 bases align to TRBD1. The CDR3 runs 15 residues. V shed 4 bases, J shed 7 bases, and the junction held 12 bases outside the gene matches. CDR1 is MGHDK, CDR2 SYGVNS, per germline.

V usage is TRBV7-2 and J usage is TRBJ1-5; tentative D call: TRBD1 (5 bases). V was cut by 3 bases and J by 3 bases, with 15 bases left in between. This CDR3 has 16 residues. CDR1 and CDR2 (germline): SGHTA, FQGNSA. The CDR3 DNA reads as TGTGCCAGCAGCTTCTCGGCAGGGAATATCAATCAGCCCCAGCATTTT. Translation: CASSFSAGNINQPQHF. The full variable domain, completed using reference TRBV7-2 and TRBJ1-5, is GAGVSQSPSNKVTEKGKDVELRCDPISGHTALYWYRQSLGQGLEFLIYFQGNSAPDKSGLPSDRFSAERTGGSVSTLTIQRTQQEDSAVYLCASSFSAGNINQPQHFGDGTRLSIL.

This clonotype is a singleton in its sample. Since a much larger clone is just one base distant, this may be a read error. V is TRBV20-1 and J is TRBJ2-3; 8 bases fit TRBD1. CDR1 is DFQATT, CDR2 SNEGSKA, per germline (reference sequence). The J segment lost 0 bases and the V segment lost 7 bases, leaving 0 bases of the junction unmatched. CDR3 length equals 12 residues. The CDR3 region is CSGTGSTDTQYF. As DNA, the CDR3 is TGCAGTGGGACAGGGAGCACAGATACGCAGTATTTT.

This clonotype was picked up a small number of times. The chain carries TRBV20-1 and TRBJ1-2; maybe TRBD1 (5 bases). Germline V gene lookup returns CDR1 DFQATT and CDR2 SNEGSKA (reference sequence). The CDR3 consists of 13 residues. Trimming shortened V by 5 bases and J by 2 bases, and 12 bases separated the two germline ends. The CDR3 is CSAQGHLNYGYTF. CDR3 nucleotide sequence: TGCAGTGCTCAAGGACACCTAAACTATGGCTACACCTTC.

The V gene is TRBV7-6, the J gene TRBJ2-1, with 7 bases aligning to TRBD1. The CDR3 has 13 residues. Germline-derived CDR1 and CDR2 are SGHVS and FNYEAQ. V trimming: 5 bases; J trimming: 5 bases; junction bases outside the gene matches: 3. The CDR3 here is CASSHGTDNEQFF. The CDR3 DNA follows: TGTGCCAGCAGCCATGGGACAGACAATGAGCAGTTCTTC.

This rearrangement joins TRBV3-1 to TRBJ1-2, with D perhaps TRBD1 (6 bases). The CDR3 has 15 residues. V was pared by 4 bases and J by 2 bases, with 14 bases between. CDR1 is LGHDT, CDR2 YNNKEL, per germline (reference sequence). This chain's CDR3 is CASSRGFQGNYGYTF. The CDR3 coding sequence is TGTGCCAGCAGCCGAGGTTTTCAGGGGAACTATGGCTACACCTTC.

This clonotype has just a few counts. The rearrangement uses TRBV20-1 and TRBJ2-1; 9 nucleotides line up with TRBD2. Germline CDR1 and CDR2: DFQATT and SNEGSKA (reference sequence). The CDR3 extends over 15 amino acids. Trimming at V came to 3 bases and at J to 5 bases, leaving 8 bases not matched to a gene. The CDR3 is CSARVLAGRHNEQFF. CDR3 DNA sequence: TGCAGTGCTAGGGTCCTAGCGGGAAGACACAATGAGCAGTTCTTC.

The table lists this clonotype with many counts. J is TRBJ2-1 and V is TRBV4-2; 7 positions match TRBD2. Germline lookup yields CDR1 LGHNA and CDR2 YNFKEQ. This CDR3 comprises 21 residues. The V segment lost 0 bases and the J segment 0 bases; nucleotides outside the gene matches: 17. This CDR3 is CASSQEILSPSGKSSYNEQFF. The CDR3 DNA reads as TGTGCCAGCAGCCAAGAAATACTGAGTCCTAGCGGAAAAAGCTCCTACAATGAGCAGTTCTTC.

There are a few counts of this clonotype. The genes are TRBV4-2 and TRBJ2-1, with TRBD2 identical over 11 bases. J gave up 8 bases and V 4 bases, and 13 bases lay outside the gene matches. Germline-derived CDR1 and CDR2 are LGHNA and YNFKEQ. The CDR3 is 17 residues long. The CDR3 nucleotides read TGTGCCAGCAGCCCTGCCCGAATAGCGGGAGGGCCCCATGAGCAGTTCTTC. Translating it yields CASSPARIAGGPHEQFF.

This clonotype came up many times. The CDR3: CSAGVSYEQYF. CDR3 bases: TGCAGCGCGGGGGTGTCCTACGAGCAGTACTTC. This rearrangement joins TRBV29-1 to TRBJ2-7; possibly TRBD2 for D (6 bases). Germline CDR1 is SQVTM and CDR2 is ANQGSEA. This CDR3 is built from 11 residues. V dropped 7 bases and J dropped 1 base, with 8 bases sitting between them.

The CDR3 coding sequence is TGTGCCAGCAGCCAAGATGCTCGCGATGAGCAGTTCTTC. Protein: CASSQDARDEQFF. J is TRBJ2-1 and V is TRBV3-1; no reliable D call. The CDR3 consists of 13 residues. With 0 bases removed from V and 8 bases from J, the gap between germline ends came to 8 bases. CDR1 and CDR2 (germline): LGHDT, YNNKEL (reference sequence).

The chain links TRBV20-1 to TRBJ2-1; D could derive from TRBD1 or TRBD2 (5 bases each). Germline V gene data show CDR1 as DFQATT and CDR2 as SNEGSKA (reference sequence). CDR3 size: 14 residues. With 5 bases removed from V and 9 bases from J, the gap between germline ends came to 20 bases. In DNA form, the CDR3 reads TGCAGTGCTCCACCCGGGGCTAGCCCAATTGAGCAGTTCTTC. It codes for CSAPPGASPIEQFF.

This chain uses TRBV7-2 with TRBJ2-6, with D possibly TRBD2 on 5 matching bases. V shed 2 bases and J shed 4 bases, with 18 bases lying between them. In germline, CDR1 is SGHTA, CDR2 FQGNSA. The CDR3 sequence is 18 residues long. CDR3 region: CASSLRLREYPGANVLTF. The DNA of the CDR3 is TGTGCCAGCAGCTTAAGATTGAGGGAGTACCCCGGGGCCAACGTCCTGACTTTC. Full variable domain (outside the CDR3, taken from reference TRBV7-2 and TRBJ2-6): GAGVSQSPSNKVTEKGKDVELRCDPISGHTALYWYRQSLGQGLEFLIYFQGNSAPDKSGLPSDRFSAERTGGSVSTLTIQRTQQEDSAVYLCASSLRLREYPGANVLTFGAGSRLTVL.

The J gene is TRBJ2-1, the V gene TRBV9; tentative D call: TRBD2 (6 bases). Germline V CDR1 and CDR2: SGDLS, YYNGEE. The V end lost 0 bases, the J end lost 9 bases, and 13 bases lay between the germline ends. This CDR3 contains 14 residues. CDR3 sequence (DNA): TGTGCCAGCAGCGTAGCAAGACTAGTGAGTGAGCAGTTCTTC. Its translation: CASSVARLVSEQFF.

The J gene is TRBJ2-5, the V gene TRBV3-1, with TRBD1 matching 11 bases. Germline assignment: CDR1 LGHDT and CDR2 YNNKEL (reference sequence). Trimming removed 1 base from V and 4 bases from J; junction bases left unmatched: 2. The CDR3 extends over 15 amino acids. The CDR3 nucleotides are TGTGCCAGCAGCCAAGGAGGGACAGGGGGAGAGACCCAGTACTTC. Residues: CASSQGGTGGETQYF.

The chain links TRBV12-5 to TRBJ2-7, with D maybe TRBD2 (6 bases). The CDR3 consists of 17 residues. Trimming pared 3 bases from V and 6 bases from J, leaving 24 bases between. CDR1 is LGHNT, CDR2 FRNRAP, per germline. CDR3: CASGFPRGSSDPTEQYF. DNA for the CDR3: TGTGCTAGTGGTTTCCCTAGGGGCTCTAGCGATCCCACCGAGCAGTACTTC.

The rearrangement links TRBV2 to TRBJ2-3, with D unresolved. The CDR3 spans 12 residues. CDR1 SNHLY and CDR2 FYNNEI come from the germline V gene. V was pared by 8 bases and J by 1 base, with 7 bases between. CDR3 DNA: TGTGCCAGCGGTTGGCGCACAGATACGCAGTATTTT. Translation gives CASGWRTDTQYF.

This rearrangement joins TRBV27 to TRBJ2-7; 9 nucleotides match TRBD1. Per the germline V gene, CDR1 is MNHEY and CDR2 is SMNVEV (reference sequence). The V and J ends lost 2 bases and 0 bases, in that order; junction bases with no gene match: 5. The CDR3 is 16 residues long. The CDR3 coding sequence is TGTGCCAGCAGTTTAACGGAGACAGGGGGCTCCTACGAGCAGTACTTC. Amino acid sequence: CASSLTETGGSYEQYF.

The chain has TRBV3-1 and TRBJ2-7; D unresolved. This CDR3 is 14 amino acids long. The germline CDR1 and CDR2 sequences are LGHDT and YNNKEL (reference sequence). With 6 bases removed from V and 0 bases from J, the gap between germline ends came to 12 bases. CDR3 bases: TGTGCCAGCAGTCCGGACGTAGGCTCCTACGAGCAGTACTTC. Its protein is CASSPDVGSYEQYF.

V is TRBV4-1 and J is TRBJ1-1; D might be TRBD1 (5 bases). Germline V CDR1 and CDR2: MGHRA, YSYEKL. The CDR3 totals 13 residues. The germline V and J ends were trimmed by 4 bases and 6 bases, with 12 bases remaining between them. The CDR3 here is CASSRKGEAEAFF. DNA for the CDR3: TGCGCCAGCAGCCGAAAAGGGGAAGCTGAAGCTTTCTTT.

V usage is TRBV28 and J usage is TRBJ2-5; the match to TRBD1 covers 7 bases. The ends lost 3 bases at V and 2 bases at J; junction bases unmatched: 3. CDR3 length: 14 residues. Looked up from germline, CDR1 is MDHEN and CDR2 is SYDVKM. The CDR3, as DNA: TGTGCCAGCAGTTTCTTGGACAGGCAAGAGACCCAGTACTTC. It encodes CASSFLDRQETQYF.

This clonotype was detected a few times. The chain employs TRBV7-9 and TRBJ2-1; 7 nucleotides line up with TRBD2. V lost 2 bases to trimming and J lost 5 bases; unmatched junction nucleotides: 6. The CDR3 covers 15 residues. CDR1 SEHNR and CDR2 FQNEAQ come from the germline V gene (reference sequence). The CDR3 sequence: CASSLFGEGDNEQFF. The DNA of the CDR3 is TGTGCCAGCAGCTTATTTGGGGAGGGAGACAATGAGCAGTTCTTC.